This T cell receptor (beta chain) was documented in a study of control samples from healthy donors and cancer patients. Germline assignment: CDR1 LGHDT and CDR2 YNNKEL (reference sequence). The CDR3 is 13 residues long. Trimming removed 0 bases from V and 14 bases from J, with 13 bases in between. Profiling relied on immunoSEQ multiplex PCR, and the TCRdb table lists in-frame clones only, not all of them. The table shows some 78,000 clones, with around 90% occurring only once. What was sequenced was blood. This clonotype was sampled from a woman aged 55-70 years in good health. V is TRBV3-1 (or the pseudogene TRBV3-2) and J is TRBJ1-4; maybe TRBD1 (5 bases). The CDR3: CASSQDFGDPLFF. The CDR3 DNA sequence: TGTGCCAGCAGCCAAGATTTTGGGGACCCCCTGTTTTTT.